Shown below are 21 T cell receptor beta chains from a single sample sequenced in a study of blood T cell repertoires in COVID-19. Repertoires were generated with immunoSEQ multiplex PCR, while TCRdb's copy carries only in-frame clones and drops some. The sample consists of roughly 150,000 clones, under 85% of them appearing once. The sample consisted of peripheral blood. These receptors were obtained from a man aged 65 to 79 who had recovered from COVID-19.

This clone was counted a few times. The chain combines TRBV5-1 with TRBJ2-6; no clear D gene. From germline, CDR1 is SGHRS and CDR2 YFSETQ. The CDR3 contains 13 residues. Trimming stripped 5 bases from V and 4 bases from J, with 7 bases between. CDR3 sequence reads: CASRLEGANVLTF. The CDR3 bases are TGCGCCAGCAGACTCGAAGGGGCCAACGTCCTGACTTTC.

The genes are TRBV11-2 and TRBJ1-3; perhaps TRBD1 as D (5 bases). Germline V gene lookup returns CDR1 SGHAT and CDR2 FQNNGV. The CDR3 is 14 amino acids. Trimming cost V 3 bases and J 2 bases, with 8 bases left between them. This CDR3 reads CASSFDRAGNTIYF. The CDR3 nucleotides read TGTGCCAGCAGCTTCGACAGAGCTGGAAACACCATATATTTT.

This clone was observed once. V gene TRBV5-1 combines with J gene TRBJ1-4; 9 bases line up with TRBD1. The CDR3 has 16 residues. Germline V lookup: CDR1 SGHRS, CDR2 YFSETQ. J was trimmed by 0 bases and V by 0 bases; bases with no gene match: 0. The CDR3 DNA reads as TGCGCCAGCAGCTTGGGACAGGGGGCAACTAATGAAAAACTGTTTTTT. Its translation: CASSLGQGATNEKLFF.

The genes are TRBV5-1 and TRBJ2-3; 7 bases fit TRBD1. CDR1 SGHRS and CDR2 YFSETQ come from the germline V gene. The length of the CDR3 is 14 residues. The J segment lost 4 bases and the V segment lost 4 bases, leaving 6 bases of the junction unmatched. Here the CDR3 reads CASSPWTGADTQYF. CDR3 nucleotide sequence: TGCGCCAGCAGCCCATGGACAGGAGCAGATACGCAGTATTTT.

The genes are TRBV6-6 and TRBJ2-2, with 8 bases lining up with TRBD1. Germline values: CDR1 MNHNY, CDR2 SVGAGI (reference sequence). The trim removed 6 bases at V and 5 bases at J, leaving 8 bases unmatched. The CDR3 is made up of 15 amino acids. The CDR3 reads CASRERQGNTGELFF. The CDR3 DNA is TGTGCCAGCAGAGAAAGACAGGGGAATACCGGGGAGCTGTTTTTT.

The CDR3 loop reads CASSRLAVAKNIQYF. DNA of the CDR3: TGTGCCAGCAGCCGTCTCGCGGTAGCCAAAAACATTCAGTACTTC. The rearrangement links TRBV9 to TRBJ2-4, with D unresolved. Germline CDR1 SGDLS, CDR2 YYNGEE. The V end lost 4 bases, the J end lost 0 bases, and 11 bases lay between the germline ends. CDR3 length: 15 amino acids.

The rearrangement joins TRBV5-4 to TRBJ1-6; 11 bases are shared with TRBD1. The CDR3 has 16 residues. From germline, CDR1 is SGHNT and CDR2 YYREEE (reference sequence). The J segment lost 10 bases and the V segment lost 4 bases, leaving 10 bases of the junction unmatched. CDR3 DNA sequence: TGTGCCAGCAGCCCAACTACCGGGACAGGGGGGTCACCCCTCCACTTT. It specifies CASSPTTGTGGSPLHF.

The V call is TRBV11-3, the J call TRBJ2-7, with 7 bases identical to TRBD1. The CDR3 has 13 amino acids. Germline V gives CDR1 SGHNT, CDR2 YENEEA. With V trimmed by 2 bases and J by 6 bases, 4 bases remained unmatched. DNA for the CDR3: TGTGCCAGCAGCTTAACAGGGGTAGGCGAGCAGTACTTC. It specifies CASSLTGVGEQYF.

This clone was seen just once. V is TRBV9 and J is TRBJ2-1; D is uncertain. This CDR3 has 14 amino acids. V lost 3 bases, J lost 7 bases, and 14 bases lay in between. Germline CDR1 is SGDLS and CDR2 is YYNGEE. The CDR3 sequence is CASSAAARWNEQFF. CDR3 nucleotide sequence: TGTGCCAGCAGCGCCGCCGCTAGATGGAATGAGCAGTTCTTC. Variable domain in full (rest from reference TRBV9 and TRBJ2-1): DSGVTQTPKHLITATGQRVTLRCSPRSGDLSVYWYQQSLDQGLQFLIQYYNGEERAKGNILERFSAQQFPDLHSELNLSSLELGDSALYFCASSAAARWNEQFFGPGTRLTVL.

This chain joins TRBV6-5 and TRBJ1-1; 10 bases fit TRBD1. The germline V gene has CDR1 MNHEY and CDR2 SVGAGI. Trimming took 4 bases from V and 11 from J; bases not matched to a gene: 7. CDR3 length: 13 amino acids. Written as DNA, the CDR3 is TGTGCCAGCAGTTTCCGGGACAGGGGAGTCGCTTTCTTT. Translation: CASSFRDRGVAFF.

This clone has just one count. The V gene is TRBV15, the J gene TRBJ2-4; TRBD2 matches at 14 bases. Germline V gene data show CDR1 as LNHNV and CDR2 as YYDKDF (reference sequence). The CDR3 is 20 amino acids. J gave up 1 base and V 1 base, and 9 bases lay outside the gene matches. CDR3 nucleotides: TGTGCCACCAGCAGAGGATACGGGACTAGCGGGAGCGGGGCCAAAAACATTCAGTACTTC. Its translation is CATSRGYGTSGSGAKNIQYF. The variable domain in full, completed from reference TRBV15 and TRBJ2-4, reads DAMVIQNPRYQVTQFGKPVTLSCSQTLNHNVMYWYQQKSSQAPKLLFHYYDKDFNNEADTPDNFQSRRPNTSFCFLDIRSPGLGDTAMYLCATSRGYGTSGSGAKNIQYFGAGTRLSVL.

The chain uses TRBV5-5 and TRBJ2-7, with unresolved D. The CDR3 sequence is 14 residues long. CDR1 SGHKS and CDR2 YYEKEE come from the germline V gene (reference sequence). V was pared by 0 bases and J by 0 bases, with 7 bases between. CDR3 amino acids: CASSLGAGSYEQYF. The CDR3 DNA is TGTGCCAGCAGCTTGGGGGCAGGCTCCTACGAGCAGTACTTC.

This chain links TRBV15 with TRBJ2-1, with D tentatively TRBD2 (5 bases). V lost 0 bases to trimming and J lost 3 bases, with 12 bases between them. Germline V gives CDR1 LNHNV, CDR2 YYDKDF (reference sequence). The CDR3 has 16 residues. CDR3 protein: CATSREQRRFYNEQFF. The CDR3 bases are TGTGCCACCAGCAGAGAACAGCGGAGATTCTACAATGAGCAGTTCTTC.

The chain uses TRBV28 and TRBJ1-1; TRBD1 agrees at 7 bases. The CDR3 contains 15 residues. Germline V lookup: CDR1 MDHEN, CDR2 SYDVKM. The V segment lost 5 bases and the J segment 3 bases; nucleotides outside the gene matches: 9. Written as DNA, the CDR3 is TGTGCCAGCAGTCGACAGGGCCGGGTGGACACTGAAGCTTTCTTT. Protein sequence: CASSRQGRVDTEAFF.

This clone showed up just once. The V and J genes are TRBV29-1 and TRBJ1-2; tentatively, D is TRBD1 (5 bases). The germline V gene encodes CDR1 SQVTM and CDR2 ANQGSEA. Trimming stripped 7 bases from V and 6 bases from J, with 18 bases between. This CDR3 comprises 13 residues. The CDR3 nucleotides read TGCAGCGGCCGGGGCGGGACTGGGCATGGCTACACCTTC. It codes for CSGRGGTGHGYTF.

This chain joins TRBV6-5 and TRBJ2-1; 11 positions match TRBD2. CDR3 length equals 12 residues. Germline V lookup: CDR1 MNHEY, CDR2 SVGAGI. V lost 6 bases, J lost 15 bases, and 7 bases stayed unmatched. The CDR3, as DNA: TGTGCCAGCAGAAGATCTAGCGGGAGGATGTTCTTC. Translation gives CASRRSSGRMFF.

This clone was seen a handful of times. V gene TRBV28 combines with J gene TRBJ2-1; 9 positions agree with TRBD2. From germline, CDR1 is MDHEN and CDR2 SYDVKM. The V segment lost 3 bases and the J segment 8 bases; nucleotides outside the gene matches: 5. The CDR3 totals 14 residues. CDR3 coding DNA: TGTGCCAGCAGTTTTCCTGGCGGGAGGGATGAGCAGTTCTTC. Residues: CASSFPGGRDEQFF.

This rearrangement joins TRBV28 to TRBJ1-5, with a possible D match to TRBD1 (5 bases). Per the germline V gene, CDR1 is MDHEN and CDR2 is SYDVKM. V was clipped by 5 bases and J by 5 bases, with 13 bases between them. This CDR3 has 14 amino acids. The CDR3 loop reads CASSPSGIDQPQHF. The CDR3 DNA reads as TGTGCCAGCAGTCCATCAGGGATCGATCAGCCCCAGCATTTT. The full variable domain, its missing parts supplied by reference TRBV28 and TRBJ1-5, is DVKVTQSSRYLVKRTGEKVFLECVQDMDHENMFWYRQDPGLGLRLIYFSYDVKMKEKGDIPEGYSVSREKKERFSLILESASTNQTSMYLCASSPSGIDQPQHFGDGTRLSIL.

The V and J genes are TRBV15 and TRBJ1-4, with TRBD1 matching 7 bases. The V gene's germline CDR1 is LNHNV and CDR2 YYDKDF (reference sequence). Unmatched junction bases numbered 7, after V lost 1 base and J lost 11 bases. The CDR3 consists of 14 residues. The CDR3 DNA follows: TGTGCCACCAGCAGAGGACAGGGCCTTGTCAAACTGTTTTTT. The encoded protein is CATSRGQGLVKLFF.

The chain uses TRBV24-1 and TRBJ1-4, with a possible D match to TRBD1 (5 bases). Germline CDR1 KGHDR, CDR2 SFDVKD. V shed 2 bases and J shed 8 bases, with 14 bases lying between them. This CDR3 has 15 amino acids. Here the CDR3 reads CATSDSQGHGEKLFF. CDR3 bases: TGTGCCACCAGTGATTCTCAGGGCCATGGAGAAAAACTGTTTTTT.

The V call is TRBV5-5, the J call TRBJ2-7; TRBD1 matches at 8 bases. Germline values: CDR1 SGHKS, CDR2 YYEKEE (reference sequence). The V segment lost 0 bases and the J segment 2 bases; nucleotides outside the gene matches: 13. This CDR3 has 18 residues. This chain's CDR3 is CASSLDIFGQGMTYEQYF. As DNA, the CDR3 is TGTGCCAGCAGCTTGGACATCTTCGGACAGGGTATGACCTACGAGCAGTACTTC.